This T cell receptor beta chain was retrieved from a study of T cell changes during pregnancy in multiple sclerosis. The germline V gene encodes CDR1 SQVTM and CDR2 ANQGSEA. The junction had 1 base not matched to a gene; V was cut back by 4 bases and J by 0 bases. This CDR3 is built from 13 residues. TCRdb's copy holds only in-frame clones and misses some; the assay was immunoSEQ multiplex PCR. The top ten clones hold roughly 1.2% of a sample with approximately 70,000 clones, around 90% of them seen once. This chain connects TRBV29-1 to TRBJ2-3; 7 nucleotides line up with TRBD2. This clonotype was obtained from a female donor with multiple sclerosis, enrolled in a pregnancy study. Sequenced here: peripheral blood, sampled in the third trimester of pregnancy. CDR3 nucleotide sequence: TGCAGCGTTGCGGGGGGTAGCACAGATACGCAGTATTTT. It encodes CSVAGGSTDTQYF.